The clone carrying this T cell receptor (beta chain) was observed many times. Antigen: not known. Under 12 ml fresh peripheral blood yielded the PBMCs. Amplification of TCR beta CDR3 regions was performed using RNA transcripts as template. HTBI primers drove first-round RT-PCR of the TCR CDR3. TCRdb re-derived calls from the multiplex PCR reads in MiXCR, one entry per CDR3 protein. The table lists hundreds of thousands of distinct CDR3 sequences, approximately 13% of them singletons. In germline, CDR1 is LGHNA, CDR2 YSLEER. The V end lost 0 bases, the J end lost 3 bases, and 17 bases lay between the germline ends. The CDR3 is 17 residues long. The sample comes from a study of T cells in Graves' hyperthyroidism and ophthalmopathy. Study-wide findings and caveats: Within blood appeared most thyroid clonotypes that had expanded above 0.001.

The receptor was isolated from a woman younger than 45 with Graves' hyperthyroidism that later progressed to Graves' ophthalmopathy. This chain joins TRBV4-3 and TRBJ1-1; D is ambiguous. The sequenced sample was blood. Here the CDR3 DNA reads TGCGCCAGCAGCCAAGACGGCAGCCAAGAGAGCGACACTGAAGCTTTCTTT. It translates to CASSQDGSQESDTEAFF.